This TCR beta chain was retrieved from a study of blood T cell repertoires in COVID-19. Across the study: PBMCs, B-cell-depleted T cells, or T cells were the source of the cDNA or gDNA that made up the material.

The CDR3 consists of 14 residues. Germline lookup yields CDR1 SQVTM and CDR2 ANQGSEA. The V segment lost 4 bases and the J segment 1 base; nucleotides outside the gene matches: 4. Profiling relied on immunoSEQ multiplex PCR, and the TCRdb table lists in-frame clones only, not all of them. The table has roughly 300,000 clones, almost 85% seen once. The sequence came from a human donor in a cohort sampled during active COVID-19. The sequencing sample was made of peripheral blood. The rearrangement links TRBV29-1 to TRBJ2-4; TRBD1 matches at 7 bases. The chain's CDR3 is CSVGEGQAKNIQYF. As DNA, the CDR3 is TGCAGCGTTGGTGAGGGACAGGCCAAAAACATTCAGTACTTC. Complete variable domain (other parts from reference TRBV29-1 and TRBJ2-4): SAVISQKPSRDICQRGTSLTIQCQVDSQVTMMFWYRQQPGQSLTLIATANQGSEATYESGFVIDKFPISRPNLTFSTLTVSNMSPEDSSIYLCSVGEGQAKNIQYFGAGTRLSVL.